This TCR beta chain is from a study of identical twins. A universal primer site was incorporated via template switching, and the cDNA contained unique molecular identifiers. TCRdb re-called the 5' RACE reads through MiXCR, storing one row per CDR3 protein. The sample holds hundreds of thousands of distinct CDR3 sequences, 6.1% seen once. Points on this clonotype: What it binds is not known.

Study outcomes and limitations: There is a chance that invariant MAIT and iNKT cells partially muddied zero-insertion analyses. A lower insertion count was a feature of abundant cord blood beta clonotypes, with no such feature in memory repertoires. Models underestimated TCR alpha sharing (out-of-frame) in monozygotic twins.

This receptor was identified in a man between 18 and 35 years old in good health. Sequences were obtained from naive T cells sorted from blood.

DNA of the CDR3: TGTGCCACCAAGGCGGGCCGCAATGAGCAGTTCTTC. It specifies CATKAGRNEQFF. V and J are TRBV24-1 and TRBJ2-1; D perhaps matches TRBD2 (5 bases). Germline V gene lookup returns CDR1 KGHDR and CDR2 SFDVKD. V lost 8 bases and J 6 bases, leaving 10 bases between the germline ends. The length of the CDR3 is 12 residues.